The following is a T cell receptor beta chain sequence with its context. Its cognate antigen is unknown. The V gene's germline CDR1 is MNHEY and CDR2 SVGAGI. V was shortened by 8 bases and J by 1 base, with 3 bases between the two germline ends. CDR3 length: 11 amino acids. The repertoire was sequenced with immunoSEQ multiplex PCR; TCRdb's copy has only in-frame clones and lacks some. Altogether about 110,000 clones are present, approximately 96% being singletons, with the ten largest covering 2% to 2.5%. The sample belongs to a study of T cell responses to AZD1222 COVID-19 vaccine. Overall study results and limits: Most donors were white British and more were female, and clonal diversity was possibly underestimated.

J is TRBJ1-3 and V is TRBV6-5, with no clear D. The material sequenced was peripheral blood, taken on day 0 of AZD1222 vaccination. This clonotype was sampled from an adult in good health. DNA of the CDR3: TGTGCCAGCCGTTCTGGAAACACCATATATTTT. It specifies CASRSGNTIYF.